Shown below are 13 T cell receptor beta chains from a single sample sequenced in a study of blood T cell repertoires in COVID-19. Using immunoSEQ multiplex PCR, the repertoire was profiled, and TCRdb retains in-frame clones only, with some absent. The sample gives about 170,000 clones, 85% to 90% of which show up once; 5.5% to 8% is in the top ten. The sequencing sample was made of peripheral blood. Source of these receptors: a man aged 45 to 65 with active or convalescent COVID-19.

The CDR3 region is CASSQAQILYGYTF. The DNA of the CDR3 is TGTGCCAGCAGCCAAGCCCAGATTCTTTATGGCTACACCTTC. V usage is TRBV3-1 (or the pseudogene TRBV3-2) and J usage is TRBJ1-2, with D hard to call. This CDR3 region has 14 residues. Trimming took off 1 base at V and 5 bases at J, with 11 bases between the two ends. The V gene's germline CDR1 is LGHDT and CDR2 YNNKEL (reference sequence).

The genes are TRBV7-2 and TRBJ2-3; TRBD1 is a possible D gene (7 bases). Looked up from germline, CDR1 is SGHTA and CDR2 is FQGNSA. With 5 bases removed from V and 4 bases from J, the gap between germline ends came to 25 bases. The length of the CDR3 is 18 residues. Written as DNA, the CDR3 is TGTGCCAGCAGCACAACCCGAGGGGGCACGGAGGGCGCAGATACGCAGTATTTT. Protein: CASSTTRGGTEGADTQYF.

The chain combines TRBV9 with TRBJ2-1; 11 nucleotides match TRBD2. The J segment lost 5 bases and the V segment lost 0 bases, leaving 1 base of the junction unmatched. CDR3 length equals 15 residues. Looked up from germline, CDR1 is SGDLS and CDR2 is YYNGEE. CDR3 loop: CASSVGLAGNNEQFF. CDR3 nucleotides: TGTGCCAGCAGCGTAGGACTAGCGGGAAACAATGAGCAGTTCTTC. Full variable domain (rest looked up from reference TRBV9 and TRBJ2-1): DSGVTQTPKHLITATGQRVTLRCSPRSGDLSVYWYQQSLDQGLQFLIQYYNGEERAKGNILERFSAQQFPDLHSELNLSSLELGDSALYFCASSVGLAGNNEQFFGPGTRLTVL.

The chain joins TRBV10-3 to TRBJ2-1; 7 nucleotides agree with TRBD1. The CDR3 is 17 amino acids. Germline loops: CDR1 ENHRY, CDR2 SYGVKD. Germline trimming cut 4 bases from V and 9 bases from J; bases unmatched to any gene: 18. CDR3 region: CAISALPRARGSSEQFF. The CDR3 DNA follows: TGTGCCATCAGTGCCCTCCCGAGGGCCAGGGGGTCATCTGAGCAGTTCTTC.

This chain uses TRBV5-4 with TRBJ2-5, with D perhaps TRBD2 (7 bases). Between the trimmed V and J ends, which lost 4 bases and 5 bases, there was a span of 18 bases. The germline CDR1 and CDR2 sequences are SGHNT and YYREEE (reference sequence). The CDR3 contains 15 residues. The CDR3 sequence: CASSPGSGGKETQYF. For the CDR3, the DNA is TGTGCCAGCAGCCCCGGGTCGGGGGGCAAGGAGACCCAGTACTTC.

This chain uses TRBV9 with TRBJ1-2; possibly TRBD1 for D (5 bases). V lost 0 bases and J 3 bases, leaving 9 bases between the germline ends. Germline values: CDR1 SGDLS, CDR2 YYNGEE. The CDR3 extends over 14 amino acids. CDR3 in DNA: TGTGCCAGCAGCGTAGGCGGGGCAGACTATGGCTACACCTTC. Translated, it gives CASSVGGADYGYTF. Full variable domain (remainder filled in from reference TRBV9 and TRBJ1-2): DSGVTQTPKHLITATGQRVTLRCSPRSGDLSVYWYQQSLDQGLQFLIQYYNGEERAKGNILERFSAQQFPDLHSELNLSSLELGDSALYFCASSVGGADYGYTFGSGTRLTVV.

The chain has TRBV2 and TRBJ2-3; weak D call: TRBD2 (6 bases). CDR1 SNHLY and CDR2 FYNNEI come from the germline V gene. Trimming took 4 bases from V and 9 from J, leaving 20 bases between them. The CDR3 contains 15 residues. The CDR3, as DNA: TGTGCCAGCAGTGCAGGATGGGGACTTCGAATCACGCAGTATTTT. Its translation: CASSAGWGLRITQYF.

The CDR3 region has the DNA TGTGCCAGCAATCCTTACCACAGGGCCGGGGAGCTGTTTTTT. Protein product: CASNPYHRAGELFF. The chain combines TRBV27 with TRBJ2-2, with a possible D match to TRBD1 (6 bases). The CDR3 is 14 amino acids. In germline, CDR1 is MNHEY, CDR2 SMNVEV (reference sequence). Trimming shortened V by 7 bases and J by 6 bases, and 15 bases separated the two germline ends.

The V and J genes are TRBV21-1 and TRBJ2-7; the table's D call, TRBD2, has no DNA check behind it. TRBV21-1 is reported as a pseudogene. The CDR3 spans 15 residues. The CDR3 sequence: CASIVCFGSSYEQYF. As DNA, the CDR3 is TGTGCCAGCATCGTCTGTTTCGGGAGCTCCTACGAGCAGTACTTC.

V gene TRBV6-2 or TRBV6-3 combines with J gene TRBJ2-5; 8 nucleotides agree with TRBD1. The CDR3 contains 12 residues. Germline V lookup: CDR1 MNHEY, CDR2 SVGEGT. Trimming took 5 bases from V and 5 from J; bases not matched to a gene: 1. CDR3 loop: CASSNRGETQYF. The DNA for the CDR3 is TGTGCCAGCAGTAACAGGGGGGAGACCCAGTACTTC.

J is TRBJ1-1 and V is TRBV29-1; D not resolved. There are 14 residues in the CDR3. V was trimmed by 0 bases and J by 0 bases, leaving 8 bases between them. Per the germline V gene, CDR1 is SQVTM and CDR2 is ANQGSEA. Here the CDR3 DNA reads TGCAGCGTTGAAGATGGCGGGTTGAACACTGAAGCTTTCTTT. Amino acids: CSVEDGGLNTEAFF. Complete variable domain (other parts from reference TRBV29-1 and TRBJ1-1): SAVISQKPSRDICQRGTSLTIQCQVDSQVTMMFWYRQQPGQSLTLIATANQGSEATYESGFVIDKFPISRPNLTFSTLTVSNMSPEDSSIYLCSVEDGGLNTEAFFGQGTRLTVV.

This clone showed up just a few times. The chain recombines TRBV11-2 with TRBJ1-1; D gene uncertain. Germline-derived CDR1 and CDR2 are SGHAT and FQNNGV. The CDR3 is 14 amino acids. The V end was cut by 0 bases, the J end by 4 bases, with 9 bases between. In nucleotides, the CDR3 is TGTGCCAGCAGCTTAGATCCGGGTACCACTGAAGCTTTCTTT. Translating gives CASSLDPGTTEAFF. The variable domain in full, completed from reference TRBV11-2 and TRBJ1-1, reads EAGVAQSPRYKIIEKRQSVAFWCNPISGHATLYWYQQILGQGPKLLIQFQNNGVVDDSQLPKDRFSAERLKGVDSTLKIQPAKLEDSAVYLCASSLDPGTTEAFFGQGTRLTVV.

The J gene is TRBJ2-5, the V gene TRBV6-5; no clear D gene. The CDR3 contains 11 residues. The ends were cut back, 5 bases at V and 2 bases at J, with 3 bases in the middle. The germline CDR1 and CDR2 sequences are MNHEY and SVGAGI. DNA for the CDR3: TGTGCCAGCAGTCTTCAAGAGACCCAGTACTTC. Its translation is CASSLQETQYF.